The 27 T cell receptor beta chains below come from one sample, sequenced in a study of Tregs in tolerant kidney transplant recipients. The table came from immunoSEQ multiplex PCR; TCRdb's copy has only in-frame clones and leaves some out. The sample lists more than 95,000 clones; almost 95% were seen once. What was sequenced was CD4+ T cells from blood. The receptors derive from a human donor in good health.

The chain carries TRBV9 and TRBJ1-5; D call uncertain. V lost 3 bases and J lost 5, with 12 bases in between. The CDR3 is made up of 14 amino acids. Germline assignment: CDR1 SGDLS and CDR2 YYNGEE. Here the CDR3 reads CASSADGFDQPQHF. For the CDR3, the DNA is TGTGCCAGCAGCGCGGACGGATTCGATCAGCCCCAGCATTTT.

The J gene is TRBJ1-2, the V gene TRBV27; TRBD1 matches 9 bases. The germline V gene has CDR1 MNHEY and CDR2 SMNVEV (reference sequence). Trimming cost V 5 bases and J 6 bases; bases outside gene matches: 10. The CDR3 totals 15 residues. The CDR3 DNA reads TGTGCCAGCAGTAGCACCGGGACAGGGACGAATGGCTACACCTTC. It encodes CASSSTGTGTNGYTF.

This clone occurred once. V gene TRBV6-6 combines with J gene TRBJ1-1, with D possibly TRBD1 on 5 matching bases. Trimming left V 0 bases short and J 4 bases short, with 12 bases between. The germline gives CDR1 MNHNY, CDR2 SVGAGI (reference sequence). The CDR3 extends over 15 amino acids. CDR3 protein: CASSYSAGRGTEAFF. The CDR3 DNA reads as TGTGCCAGCAGTTACTCAGCCGGGAGGGGCACTGAAGCTTTCTTT.

The sample holds one count of this clone. The chain couples TRBV7-9 to TRBJ2-2; TRBD2 agrees at 7 bases. With 10 bases clipped from V and 7 bases from J, the junction kept 6 bases outside the gene matches. The CDR3 runs 12 residues. In germline, CDR1 is SEHNR, CDR2 FQNEAQ (reference sequence). CDR3 nucleotides: TGTGCCATGCGGGAGTCGAACGGGGAGCTGTTTTTT. It specifies CAMRESNGELFF.

This clone has just a few counts. The chain joins TRBV6-1 to TRBJ1-5; perhaps TRBD1 as D (5 bases). Germline V gene lookup returns CDR1 MNHNS and CDR2 SASEGT. The CDR3 runs 15 residues. The germline V and J ends were trimmed by 4 bases and 6 bases, with 16 bases remaining between them. The CDR3 reads CASSVGLHGAQPQHF. In nucleotides, the CDR3 is TGTGCCAGCAGTGTCGGACTACACGGGGCTCAGCCCCAGCATTTT.

This chain uses TRBV5-1 with TRBJ2-1, with TRBD2 matching 8 bases. This CDR3 is 18 amino acids long. The germline gives CDR1 SGHRS, CDR2 YFSETQ. V shed 4 bases, J shed 0 bases, and the junction held 12 bases outside the gene matches. CDR3 bases: TGCGCCAGCAGCCCCCAGGGTAGCGGGGTGAGCTCCTACAATGAGCAGTTCTTC. As protein: CASSPQGSGVSSYNEQFF.

V and J are TRBV19 and TRBJ2-5, with D unresolved. V lost 1 base, J lost 1 base, and 7 bases lay in between. The germline V gene encodes CDR1 LNHDA and CDR2 SQIVND (reference sequence). CDR3 length: 14 residues. The DNA of the CDR3 is TGTGCCAGTAGTATAGCCAACACCCAAGAGACCCAGTACTTC. It is translated as CASSIANTQETQYF.

This chain joins TRBV4-1 and TRBJ2-5, with 10 bases fitting TRBD1. V shed 1 base, J shed 3 bases, and the junction held 5 bases outside the gene matches. This CDR3 has 16 amino acids. The germline CDR1 and CDR2 sequences are MGHRA and YSYEKL. CDR3 coding DNA: TGCGCCAGCAGCCAAGGACGGACAGGGGGGAAAGAGACCCAGTACTTC. This encodes CASSQGRTGGKETQYF.

The V gene is TRBV5-6, the J gene TRBJ2-3, with 8 bases that match TRBD2. V shed 4 bases, J shed 4 bases, and the junction held 17 bases outside the gene matches. Germline loops: CDR1 SGHDT, CDR2 YYEEEE. This CDR3 is built from 18 residues. The CDR3 DNA reads as TGTGCCAGCAGCCTCTCGGGGCGGGGGGCCCTTAATTCAGATACGCAGTATTTT. Residues: CASSLSGRGALNSDTQYF.

The V call is TRBV2, the J call TRBJ2-1, with D perhaps assigned TRBD1 or TRBD2 (5 bases each). V was clipped by 7 bases and J by 2 bases, with 12 bases between them. Germline V gene data show CDR1 as SNHLY and CDR2 as FYNNEI. The CDR3 sequence is 14 residues long. The CDR3 reads CASNPGPPYNEQFF. The CDR3 DNA reads TGTGCCAGCAATCCGGGACCACCCTACAATGAGCAGTTCTTC. The full variable domain, its missing parts supplied by reference TRBV2 and TRBJ2-1, is EPEVTQTPSHQVTQMGQEVILRCVPISNHLYFYWYRQILGQKVEFLVSFYNNEISEKSEIFDDQFSVERPDGSNFTLKIRSTKLEDSAMYFCASNPGPPYNEQFFGPGTRLTVL.

The CDR3 sequence: CASSQDRLQREQYF. Here the CDR3 DNA reads TGTGCCAGCAGCCAAGATCGGCTACAGCGCGAGCAGTACTTC. This sequence joins TRBV5-4 and TRBJ2-7; D not resolved. The CDR3 extends over 14 amino acids. Trimming left V 4 bases short and J 6 bases short, with 17 bases between. Germline CDR1 SGHNT, CDR2 YYREEE (reference sequence).

The chain combines TRBV5-1 with TRBJ2-6; perhaps TRBD1 as D (6 bases). Trimming removed 4 bases from V and 2 bases from J, with 7 bases in between. The germline V gene has CDR1 SGHRS and CDR2 YFSETQ. The CDR3 loop spans 14 amino acids. For the CDR3, the DNA is TGCGCCAGCAGCAACAGGGCTGGGGCCAACGTCCTGACTTTC. It codes for CASSNRAGANVLTF.

This chain joins TRBV18 and TRBJ2-2; maybe TRBD2 (6 bases). The CDR3 length is 14 residues. The germline V and J ends were trimmed by 6 bases and 7 bases, with 15 bases remaining between them. The germline CDR1 and CDR2 sequences are KGHSH and LQKENI. The CDR3 protein is CASSNSGGDGELFF. As DNA, the CDR3 is TGTGCCAGCTCCAATAGCGGAGGAGACGGGGAGCTGTTTTTT.

In DNA, the CDR3 is TGTGCCAGCAGCTTAACGATGAACACTGAAGCTTTCTTT. This encodes CASSLTMNTEAFF. The rearrangement links TRBV7-3 to TRBJ1-1; D gene unclear. This CDR3 is 13 amino acids long. Looked up from germline, CDR1 is SGHTA and CDR2 is FQGTGA. V dropped 0 bases and J dropped 0 bases, with 2 bases sitting between them.

This chain uses TRBV13 with TRBJ2-5, with a possible D match to TRBD1 (6 bases). V lost 5 bases to trimming and J lost 5 bases, with 15 bases between them. CDR3 length: 14 amino acids. Germline CDR1 reads PRHDT; CDR2 reads FYEKMQ (reference sequence). DNA of the CDR3: TGTGCCAGCAGCCCCCCTCGACAGGTTGAGACCCAGTACTTC. Translation: CASSPPRQVETQYF.

The chain has TRBV9 and TRBJ2-1; 8 positions match TRBD1. The CDR3 consists of 16 residues. The junction had 8 bases not matched to a gene; V was cut back by 4 bases and J by 2 bases. Germline V gives CDR1 SGDLS, CDR2 YYNGEE. CDR3 sequence reads: CASSPRGQAPYNEQFF. The CDR3 DNA reads TGTGCCAGCAGCCCAAGGGGACAGGCACCCTACAATGAGCAGTTCTTC.

V and J are TRBV6-1 and TRBJ1-3; the match to TRBD1 covers 10 bases. The germline CDR1 and CDR2 sequences are MNHNS and SASEGT. Trimming removed 6 bases from V and 2 bases from J; junction bases left unmatched: 4. This CDR3 is built from 15 residues. The CDR3 is CASRIGQGAGNTIYF. For the CDR3, the DNA is TGTGCCAGCAGGATCGGACAGGGGGCTGGAAACACCATATATTTT.

The rearrangement links TRBV2 to TRBJ1-6; TRBD1 might be the D (5 bases). Germline V gives CDR1 SNHLY, CDR2 FYNNEI. This CDR3 is built from 14 residues. Between the trimmed V and J ends, which lost 6 bases and 2 bases, there was a span of 8 bases. The CDR3: CASRAGAYNSPLHF. As DNA, the CDR3 is TGTGCCAGCAGGGCGGGGGCCTATAATTCACCCCTCCACTTT.

The chain has TRBV5-1 and TRBJ2-7; perhaps TRBD1 as D (6 bases). The CDR3 is 17 residues long. Germline CDR1 is SGHRS and CDR2 is YFSETQ. Trimming took 0 bases from V and 3 from J, leaving 19 bases between them. CDR3 region: CASSLAGGPGVIYEQYF. In DNA, the CDR3 is TGCGCCAGCAGCTTGGCTGGTGGGCCAGGGGTAATCTACGAGCAGTACTTC.

There are a few counts of this clone. The V gene is TRBV19, the J gene TRBJ1-5; 8 nucleotides line up with TRBD1. Germline-derived CDR1 and CDR2 are LNHDA and SQIVND (reference sequence). V shed 6 bases and J 2 bases; nucleotides not matched to a gene: 6. The CDR3 sequence is 15 residues long. The CDR3, as DNA: TGTGCCAGTAGACGGACAGGGAGTGGCAATCAGCCCCAGCATTTT. It yields the protein CASRRTGSGNQPQHF.

This chain joins TRBV29-1 and TRBJ2-7, with D unclear. From germline, CDR1 is SQVTM and CDR2 ANQGSEA. The CDR3 contains 14 residues. V lost 4 bases and J 0 bases, leaving 13 bases between the germline ends. In DNA, the CDR3 is TGCAGCGTTGGAAAACAGCAAGCCTCCTACGAGCAGTACTTC. Translated: CSVGKQQASYEQYF.

This clone was seen a single time. V usage is TRBV6-1 and J usage is TRBJ2-1, with 8 nucleotides matching TRBD1. CDR3 length equals 16 residues. The V gene end was trimmed by 4 bases and the J gene end by 4 bases; junction bases not matched to a gene: 9. Germline V gene data show CDR1 as MNHNS and CDR2 as SASEGT. Written as DNA, the CDR3 is TGTGCCAGCAGTGCCCCGAGGCAGGGGGCGTACAATGAGCAGTTCTTC. It encodes CASSAPRQGAYNEQFF.

V and J are TRBV4-1 and TRBJ2-7; D may match TRBD1 or TRBD2 (5 bases each). Germline CDR1 reads MGHRA; CDR2 reads YSYEKL. The V gene lost 7 bases and the J gene lost 6 bases, with 19 bases spanning the gap. The CDR3 is 14 residues long. CDR3 loop: CASKTVAGSGEQYF. The CDR3 DNA sequence: TGCGCCAGCAAGACGGTTGCAGGGAGTGGCGAGCAGTACTTC.

This clone appeared a single time. The chain links TRBV5-5 to TRBJ1-1, with D tentatively TRBD1 (6 bases). V was trimmed by 4 bases and J by 0 bases, leaving 13 bases between them. Per germline, CDR1 SGHKS and CDR2 YYEKEE (reference sequence). The CDR3 has 15 residues. In DNA form, the CDR3 reads TGTGCCAGCAGCCCTGTGGCAGGGGTGAACACTGAAGCTTTCTTT. It encodes CASSPVAGVNTEAFF.

The CDR3 DNA sequence: TGTGCCAGCAGTTACTCATCTGACAGGGGACGGGAAAAACTGTTTTTT. Encoded protein: CASSYSSDRGREKLFF. The chain has TRBV6-5 and TRBJ1-4, with 8 bases matching TRBD1. J was trimmed by 8 bases and V by 0 bases; bases with no gene match: 8. This CDR3 contains 16 residues. CDR1 MNHEY and CDR2 SVGAGI come from the germline V gene.

The chain joins TRBV7-8 to TRBJ2-5; the D is unclear. Germline assignment: CDR1 SGHVS and CDR2 FQNEAQ. V lost 4 bases and J lost 0, with 9 bases in between. There are 14 residues in the CDR3. CDR3 sequence (DNA): TGTGCCAGCAGCTCAGGACCGAACCAAGAGACCCAGTACTTC. This codes for CASSSGPNQETQYF. Full variable domain (rest looked up from reference TRBV7-8 and TRBJ2-5): GAGVSQSPRYKVAKRGQDVALRCDPISGHVSLFWYQQALGQGPEFLTYFQNEAQLDKSGLPSDRFFAERPEGSVSTLKIQRTQQEDSAVYLCASSSGPNQETQYFGPGTRLLVL.

In its sample, this clone was seen once. The gene calls are TRBV4-1 and TRBJ2-5, with D perhaps TRBD1 or TRBD2 (7 bases each). The CDR3 spans 15 residues. The germline V gene has CDR1 MGHRA and CDR2 YSYEKL. V lost 8 bases to trimming and J lost 5 bases, with 21 bases between them. CDR3 sequence reads: CASSDRGGGHETQYF. The CDR3 nucleotides are TGCGCCAGCTCCGACCGGGGAGGGGGCCATGAGACCCAGTACTTC.